This T cell receptor (beta chain) derives from a study of blood T cells in healthy people across ages. With respect to this clonotype: The antigen remains unidentified.

A minimum of 7 million PBMCs was isolated per sample. The extraction recovered at least 5 micrograms of total RNA per sample. Trimming cost V 3 bases and J 2 bases, with 11 bases left between them. Germline V lookup: CDR1 KGHSH, CDR2 LQKENI. This CDR3 region has 14 residues. General study findings and limits: Relative to aged donors, long-lived donors carried more naive CD4+ cells and displayed higher diversity. With unsorted PBMCs, a conclusive comparison of naive versus antigen-experienced cells was not possible.

Alongside a J-beta primer mix, a sample-barcoded 5' primer served in a second PCR lasting roughly 6 to 11 cycles. One entry per CDR3 protein, called by TCRdb with MiXCR from the 5' RACE reads. The repertoire holds about 800,000 distinct CDR3 sequences, 58% seen once, with approximately 23% in the top ten. Sequencing was carried out using blood. This receptor was identified in a man aged 25 to 45 in good health. The chain carries TRBV18 and TRBJ2-7; either TRBD1 or TRBD2 may supply D (5 bases each). CDR3 DNA sequence: TGTGCCAGCTCACCGGGACGGGAACCCTACGAGCAGTACTTC. Protein sequence: CASSPGREPYEQYF. Supplemented by reference TRBV18 and TRBJ2-7, the full variable domain reads NAGVMQNPRHLVRRRGQEARLRCSPMKGHSHVYWYRQLPEEGLKFMVYLQKENIIDESGMPKERFSAEFPKEGPSILRIQQVVRGDSAAYFCASSPGREPYEQYFGPGTRLTVT.